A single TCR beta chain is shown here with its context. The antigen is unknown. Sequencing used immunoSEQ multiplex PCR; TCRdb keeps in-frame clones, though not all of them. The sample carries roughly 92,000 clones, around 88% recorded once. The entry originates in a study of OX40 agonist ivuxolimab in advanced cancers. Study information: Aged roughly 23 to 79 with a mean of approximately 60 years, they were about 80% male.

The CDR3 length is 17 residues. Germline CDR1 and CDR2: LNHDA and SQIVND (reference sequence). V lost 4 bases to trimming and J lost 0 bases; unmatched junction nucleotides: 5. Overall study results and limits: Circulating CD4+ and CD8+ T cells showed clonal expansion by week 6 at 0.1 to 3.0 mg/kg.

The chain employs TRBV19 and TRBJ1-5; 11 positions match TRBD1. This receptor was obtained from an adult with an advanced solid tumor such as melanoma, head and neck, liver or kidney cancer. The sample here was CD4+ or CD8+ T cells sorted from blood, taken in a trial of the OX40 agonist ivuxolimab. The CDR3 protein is CASSTDRGPFSNQPQHF. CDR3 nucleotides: TGTGCCAGTAGTACGGACAGGGGGCCGTTTAGCAATCAGCCCCAGCATTTT.